Shown below are 7 T cell receptor beta chains from a single sample sequenced in a study of beta chain features in type 1 diabetes. Study results and caveats: Shortening that was moderate but significant affected the TCRB CDR3s of Type 1 diabetes patients in all four CD4+ subsets.

Their cognate antigens are unknown. Reverse transcribing all isolated RNA meant expressed TCRB transcripts were sequenced. The protocol was immunoSEQ multiplex PCR, while the TCRdb copy is restricted to in-frame clones and leaves out a portion. The sample yields hundreds of thousands of clones, over 12% seen once. What was sequenced was naive CD4+ T cells from blood. These receptors were taken from a man aged 18 to 29 with type 1 diabetes.

This rearrangement joins TRBV25-1 to TRBJ1-2; D is ambiguous. V was clipped by 8 bases and J by 6 bases, with 10 bases between them. The CDR3 consists of 11 residues. CDR1 and CDR2 from the germline V gene are MGHDK and SYGVNS. The CDR3 loop is CASRAGNGYTF. For the CDR3, the DNA is TGTGCCAGCCGGGCGGGAAATGGCTACACCTTC.

The gene calls are TRBV9 and TRBJ2-3, with D maybe TRBD2 (5 bases). The CDR3 covers 17 residues. Germline V gene sequence: CDR1 SGDLS, CDR2 YYNGEE. V lost 4 bases, J lost 2 bases, and 20 bases lay in between. CDR3 in amino acids: CASSLRHLASFTDTQYF. CDR3 coding DNA: TGTGCCAGCAGCCTAAGACACCTAGCTTCCTTCACAGATACGCAGTATTTT.

The genes are TRBV7-2 and TRBJ2-1; 10 nucleotides line up with TRBD1. The CDR3 spans 15 residues. J gave up 0 bases and V 7 bases, and 3 bases lay outside the gene matches. Germline-derived CDR1 and CDR2 are SGHTA and FQGNSA. CDR3 DNA: TGTGCCAGCATCCGGGACAGGGGCTCCTACAATGAGCAGTTCTTC. Its protein product is CASIRDRGSYNEQFF. The full variable domain, its missing parts supplied by reference TRBV7-2 and TRBJ2-1, is GAGVSQSPSNKVTEKGKDVELRCDPISGHTALYWYRQSLGQGLEFLIYFQGNSAPDKSGLPSDRFSAERTGGSVSTLTIQRTQQEDSAVYLCASIRDRGSYNEQFFGPGTRLTVL.

This clone appeared a few times. This chain joins TRBV7-9 and TRBJ2-1, with 7 bases that match TRBD2. The CDR3 has 15 residues. The V gene end was trimmed by 3 bases and the J gene end by 3 bases; junction bases not matched to a gene: 5. Germline CDR1 reads SEHNR; CDR2 reads FQNEAQ (reference sequence). This CDR3 reads CASSLSSGVYNEQFF. The DNA of the CDR3 is TGTGCCAGCAGCTTGTCCAGCGGGGTCTACAATGAGCAGTTCTTC.

CDR3 sequence reads: CASRSKPGPFNEKLFF. Here the CDR3 DNA reads TGTGCCAGCAGAAGTAAACCGGGACCTTTTAATGAAAAACTGTTTTTT. V and J are TRBV7-9 and TRBJ1-4; tentatively, D is TRBD1 (5 bases). The CDR3 length is 16 residues. Deletions cut 6 bases from V and 4 bases from J, with 18 bases between. CDR1 is SEHNR and CDR2 is FQNEAQ in the germline V gene (reference sequence).

This clone has only a few counts. The rearrangement uses TRBV6-6 and TRBJ1-1, with no clear D. Germline V gene lookup returns CDR1 MNHNY and CDR2 SVGAGI (reference sequence). The ends were cut back, 0 bases at V and 4 bases at J, with 12 bases in the middle. The CDR3 consists of 15 residues. The CDR3 sequence: CASSYSGTSGTEAFF. CDR3 DNA sequence: TGTGCCAGCAGTTACTCCGGCACTTCGGGCACTGAAGCTTTCTTT.

In its sample, this clone was seen a few times. This rearrangement joins TRBV4-2 to TRBJ2-1; TRBD2 matches at 7 bases. The germline V gene encodes CDR1 LGHNA and CDR2 YNFKEQ. CDR3 size: 16 residues. V shed 1 base, J shed 3 bases, and the junction held 6 bases outside the gene matches. The CDR3 loop is CASSQGGAGDYNEQFF. In DNA form, the CDR3 reads TGTGCCAGCAGCCAAGGTGGTGCGGGGGACTACAATGAGCAGTTCTTC.